The source of this TCR beta chain is a study of beta chain features in type 1 diabetes. Overall study: The number of sorted cells examined across all samples was approximately 110,000,000. General study points: Type 1 diabetes patients had TCRB CDR3s that were shorter (moderately but significantly so) in all four CD4+ subsets. Fewer insertions but more deletions were seen at VDJ junctions in type 1 diabetes patients. Patients' naive, central memory and regulatory TCRB repertoires appeared more alike than those of healthy donors.

Isolated RNA was reverse transcribed in full, so expressed TCRB transcripts were sequenced. Clones were read by immunoSEQ multiplex PCR, and TCRdb kept only the in-frame ones, dropping some. The sample lists about 390,000 clones, over 9% occurring once. Germline lookup yields CDR1 SEHNR and CDR2 FQNEAQ (reference sequence). CDR3 size: 13 residues. V was trimmed by 8 bases and J by 4 bases, leaving 12 bases between them. This clone was detected only a few times. Its matching antigen is unknown. Populations isolated by sorting all had purity greater than 95%. The sequence was collected from a man aged 25-45 years with type 1 diabetes. This chain uses TRBV7-9 with TRBJ1-5; D may be TRBD1 (6 bases). The sequenced sample was central memory CD4+ T cells from blood. CDR3 in amino acids: CASQATGNQPQHF. CDR3 in DNA: TGTGCCAGCCAAGCCACAGGGAATCAGCCCCAGCATTTT.